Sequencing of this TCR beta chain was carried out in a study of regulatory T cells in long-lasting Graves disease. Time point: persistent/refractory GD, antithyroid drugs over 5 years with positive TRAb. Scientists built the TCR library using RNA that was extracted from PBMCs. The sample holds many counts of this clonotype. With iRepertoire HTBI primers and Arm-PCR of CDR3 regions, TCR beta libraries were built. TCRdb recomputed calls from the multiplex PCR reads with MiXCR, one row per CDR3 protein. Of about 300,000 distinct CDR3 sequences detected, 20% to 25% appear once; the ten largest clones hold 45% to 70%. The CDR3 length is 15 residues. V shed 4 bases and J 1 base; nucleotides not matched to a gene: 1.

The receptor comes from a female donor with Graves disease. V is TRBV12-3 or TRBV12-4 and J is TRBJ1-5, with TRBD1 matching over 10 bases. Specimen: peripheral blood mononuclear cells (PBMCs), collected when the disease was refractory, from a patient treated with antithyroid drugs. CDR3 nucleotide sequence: TGTGCCAGCAGTTGGGACAGGGGCAGCAATCAGCCCCAGCATTTT. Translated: CASSWDRGSNQPQHF.